The clone carrying this T cell receptor (beta chain) was seen a handful of times. The sample comes from a study of neoadjuvant anti-PD-1 for oral cavity cancer. In the study overall: Non-progressing patients received a fourth nivolumab dose near day 43, then surgery on days 50-56.

Time point meaning: after neoadjuvant nivolumab, at surgical resection. Blood cells were analyzed directly, without culture or expansion. The CDR3 consists of 14 residues. Per germline, CDR1 SGHRS and CDR2 YFSETQ. The ends lost 3 bases at V and 6 bases at J; junction bases unmatched: 7. This table comes from immunoSEQ multiplex PCR, and its TCRdb copy is limited to in-frame clones, with some not included. Among 11,000 to 15,000 clones, under 80% were seen once, and the ten largest hold around 2.5%. The TCR comes from a person aged 35-79 years with oral cavity squamous cell carcinoma. The sequencing here drew on PBMCs, taken after nivolumab (anti-PD-1) treatment. The V and J genes are TRBV5-1 and TRBJ1-2, with 8 bases matching TRBD1. The CDR3 reads CASSSQDRADGYTF. The CDR3, as DNA: TGCGCCAGCAGCTCCCAGGACAGGGCGGATGGCTACACCTTC. Based on the CDR3 plus reference TRBV5-1 and TRBJ1-2, the full variable domain is KAGVTQTPRYLIKTRGQQVTLSCSPISGHRSVSWYQQTPGQGLQFLFEYFSETQRNKGNFPGRFSGRQFSNSRSEMNVSTLELGDSALYLCASSSQDRADGYTFGSGTRLTVV.